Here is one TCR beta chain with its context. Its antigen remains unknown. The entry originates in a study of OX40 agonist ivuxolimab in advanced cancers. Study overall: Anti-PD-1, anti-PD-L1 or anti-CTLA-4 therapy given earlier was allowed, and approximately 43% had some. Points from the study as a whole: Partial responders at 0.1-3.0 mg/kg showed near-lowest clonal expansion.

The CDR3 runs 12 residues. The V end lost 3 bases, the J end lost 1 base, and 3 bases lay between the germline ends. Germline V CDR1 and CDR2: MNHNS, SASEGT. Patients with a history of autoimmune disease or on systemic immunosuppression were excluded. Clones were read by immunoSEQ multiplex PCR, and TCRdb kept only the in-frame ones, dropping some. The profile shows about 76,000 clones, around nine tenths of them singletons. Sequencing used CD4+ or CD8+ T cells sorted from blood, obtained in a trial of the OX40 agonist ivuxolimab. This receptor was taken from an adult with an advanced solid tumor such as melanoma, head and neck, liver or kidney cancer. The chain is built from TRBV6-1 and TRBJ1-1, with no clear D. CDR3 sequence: CASSEWNTEAFF. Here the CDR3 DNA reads TGTGCCAGCAGTGAGTGGAACACTGAAGCTTTCTTT.